The subject of this entry is one T cell receptor beta chain. The sample belongs to a study of CD8+CD57+ T cells in acquired aplastic anemia. The CDR3 totals 15 residues. J gave up 7 bases and V 4 bases, and 7 bases lay outside the gene matches. Germline V lookup: CDR1 KGHDR, CDR2 SFDVKD. The template for TCR beta VDJ and CDR3 sequence profiling was genomic DNA. Each CDR3 protein is one row after TCRdb ran MiXCR on the reads. The data contain a few hundred thousand distinct CDR3 sequences, about 59% of them singletons. Sequencing used sorted CD4+, CD8+, or CD8+CD57+ T cells (not recorded which) from PBMCs. The receptor was derived from a human donor in good health. The V and J genes are TRBV24-1 and TRBJ2-1; TRBD1 matches at 9 bases. CDR3 amino acids: CATSDPGQGGNEQFF. The CDR3 coding sequence is TGTGCCACCAGTGACCCGGGACAGGGAGGGAATGAGCAGTTCTTC.